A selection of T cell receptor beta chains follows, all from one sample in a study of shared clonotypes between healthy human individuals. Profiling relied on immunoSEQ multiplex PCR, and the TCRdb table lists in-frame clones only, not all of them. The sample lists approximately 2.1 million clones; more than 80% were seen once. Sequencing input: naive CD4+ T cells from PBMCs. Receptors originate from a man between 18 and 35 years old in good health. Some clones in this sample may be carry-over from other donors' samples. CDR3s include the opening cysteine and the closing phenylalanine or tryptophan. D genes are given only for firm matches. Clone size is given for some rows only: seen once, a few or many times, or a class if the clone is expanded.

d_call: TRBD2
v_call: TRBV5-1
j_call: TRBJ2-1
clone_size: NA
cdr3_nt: TGCGCCAGTGGGGGCGGGAGGGACATTGAGCAGTTCTTC
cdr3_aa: CASGGGRDIEQFF

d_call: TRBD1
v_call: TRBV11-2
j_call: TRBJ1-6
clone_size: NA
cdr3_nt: TGTGCCAGCAGCTTAGCCAGGGACAGGGTGAGAAATTCACCCCTCCACTTT
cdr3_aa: CASSLARDRVRNSPLHF

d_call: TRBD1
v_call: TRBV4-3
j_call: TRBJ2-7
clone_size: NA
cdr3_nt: TGCGCCAGCAGCCAAGATTGGGGACAGGGGGCGCGGGAGCAGTACTTC
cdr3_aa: CASSQDWGQGAREQYF

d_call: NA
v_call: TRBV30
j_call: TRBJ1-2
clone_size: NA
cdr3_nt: TGTGCCCGCCGACAGACCTATGGCTACACCTTC
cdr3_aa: CARRQTYGYTF

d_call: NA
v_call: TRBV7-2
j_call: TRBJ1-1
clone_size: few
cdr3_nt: TGTGCCAGCAGCTTATTCCCGGGATACACTGAAGCTTTCTTT
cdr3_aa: CASSLFPGYTEAFF

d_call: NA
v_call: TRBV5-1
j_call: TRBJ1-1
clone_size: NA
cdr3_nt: TGCGCCAGCAGCTTGGTGGGGTTGGGTTCTGAAGCTTTCTTT
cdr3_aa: CASSLVGLGSEAFF

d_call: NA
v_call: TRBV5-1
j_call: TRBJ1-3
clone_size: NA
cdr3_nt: TGCGCCAGCAGCTTGGTGGGGCTCTCTGGAAACACCATATATTTT
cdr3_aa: CASSLVGLSGNTIYF

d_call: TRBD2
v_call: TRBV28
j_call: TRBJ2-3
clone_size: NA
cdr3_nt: TGTGCCAGCAGGGCTAGCGGACCTAGCACAGATACGCAGTATTTT
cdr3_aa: CASRASGPSTDTQYF

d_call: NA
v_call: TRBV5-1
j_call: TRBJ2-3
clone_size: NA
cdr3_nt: TGCGCCAGCAGCTTGGTGAGCACAGATACGCAGTATTTT
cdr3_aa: CASSLVSTDTQYF

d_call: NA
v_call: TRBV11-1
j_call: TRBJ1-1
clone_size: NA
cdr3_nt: TGTGCCAGCAGCTTAGTTGGCACGTCAAGGCTCGCTGAAGCTTTCTTT
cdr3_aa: CASSLVGTSRLAEAFF

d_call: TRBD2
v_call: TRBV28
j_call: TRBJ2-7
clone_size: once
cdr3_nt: TGTGCCAGCAGCCTCCGGACTAGCGGGAGTCTCTACGAGCAGTACTTC
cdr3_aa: CASSLRTSGSLYEQYF

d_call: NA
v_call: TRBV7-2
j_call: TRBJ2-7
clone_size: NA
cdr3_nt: TGTGCCAGCAGCCCTGGGCCCGGATCCTACGAGCAGTACTTC
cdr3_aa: CASSPGPGSYEQYF

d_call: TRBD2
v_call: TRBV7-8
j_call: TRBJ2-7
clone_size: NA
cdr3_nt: TGTGCCAGCAGCTTAGGGACTAGCGTTCCCTACGAGCAGTACTTC
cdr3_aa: CASSLGTSVPYEQYF

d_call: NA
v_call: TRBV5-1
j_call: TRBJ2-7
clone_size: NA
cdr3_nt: TGCGCCAGCAGCTTACAGGGCCCTTTTAACGAGCAGTACTTC
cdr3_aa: CASSLQGPFNEQYF

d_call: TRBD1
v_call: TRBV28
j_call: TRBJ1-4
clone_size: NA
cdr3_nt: TGTGCCAGCAGTTCGGGGGGACAGACATATGAAAAACTGTTTTTT
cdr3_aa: CASSSGGQTYEKLFF

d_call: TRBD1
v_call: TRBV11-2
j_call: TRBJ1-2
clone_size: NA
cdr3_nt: TGTGCCAGCAGACCGGGACAGTCCTATGGCTACACCTTC
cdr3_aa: CASRPGQSYGYTF

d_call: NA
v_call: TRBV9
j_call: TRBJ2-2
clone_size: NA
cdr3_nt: TGTGCCAGCAGCTTCTCAGGGGGGACGAACACCGGGGAGCTGTTTTTT
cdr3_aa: CASSFSGGTNTGELFF

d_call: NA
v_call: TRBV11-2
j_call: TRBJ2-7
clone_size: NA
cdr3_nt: TGTGCCAGCAGCTTAGATCAGGGGGGTGCCGAGCAGTACTTC
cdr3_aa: CASSLDQGGAEQYF

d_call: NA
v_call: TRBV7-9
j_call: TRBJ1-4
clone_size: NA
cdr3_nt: TGTGCCAGCAGCCAAACCAGGATCCTTAATGAAAAACTGTTTTTT
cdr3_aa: CASSQTRILNEKLFF

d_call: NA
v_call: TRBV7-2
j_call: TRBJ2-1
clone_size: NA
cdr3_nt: TGTGCCAGCAGCTGGTACAATGAGCAGTTCTTC
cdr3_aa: CASSWYNEQFF

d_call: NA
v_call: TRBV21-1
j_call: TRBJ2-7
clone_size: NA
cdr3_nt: TGTGCCAGCAGCGGCGACAGGGGTTACGAGCAGTACTTC
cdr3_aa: CASSGDRGYEQYF

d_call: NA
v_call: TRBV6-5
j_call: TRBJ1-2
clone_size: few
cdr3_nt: TGTGCCAGCAGTTACGGGGGCGGCTACACCTTC
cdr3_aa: CASSYGGGYTF

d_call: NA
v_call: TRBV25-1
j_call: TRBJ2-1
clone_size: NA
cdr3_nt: TGTGCCAGCAGTGAATCAAAGGGGCTCCTAGGCAATGAGCAGTTCTTC
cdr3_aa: CASSESKGLLGNEQFF

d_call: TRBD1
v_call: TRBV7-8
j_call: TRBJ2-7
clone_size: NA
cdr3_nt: TGTGCCAGCAGCCTAGGACAGGGACGGGTCTCCTACGAGCAGTACTTC
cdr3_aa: CASSLGQGRVSYEQYF

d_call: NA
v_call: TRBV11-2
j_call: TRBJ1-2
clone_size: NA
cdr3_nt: TGTGCCAGCAGCTTGGGCAGGTCCTATGGCTACACCTTC
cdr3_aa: CASSLGRSYGYTF

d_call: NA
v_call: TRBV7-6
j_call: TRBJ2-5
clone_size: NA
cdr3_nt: TGTGCCAGCAGCCGCGAACTAGAGGAAGAGACCCAGTACTTC
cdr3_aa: CASSRELEEETQYF

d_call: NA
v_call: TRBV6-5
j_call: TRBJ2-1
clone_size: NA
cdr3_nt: TGTGCCAGCAGTCCTCCTGGGACTTCGCGTGGTGAGCAGTTCTTC
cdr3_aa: CASSPPGTSRGEQFF

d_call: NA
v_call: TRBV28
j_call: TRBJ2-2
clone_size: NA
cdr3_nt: TGTGCCACGCCCTCCCCGAACACCGGGGAGCTGTTTTTT
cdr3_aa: CATPSPNTGELFF

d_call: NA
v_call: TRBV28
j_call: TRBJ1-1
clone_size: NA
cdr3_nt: TGTGCCAGCAGTCCAGGACATACAGGGTCCACTGAAGCTTTCTTT
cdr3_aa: CASSPGHTGSTEAFF

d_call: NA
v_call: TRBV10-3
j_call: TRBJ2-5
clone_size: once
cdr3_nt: TGTGCCATCGGAACCAGGAGCGAGACCCAGTACTTC
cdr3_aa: CAIGTRSETQYF

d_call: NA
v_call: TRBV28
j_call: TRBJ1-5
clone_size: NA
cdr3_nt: TGTGCCAGCAGGACATTGAATCAGCCCCAGCATTTT
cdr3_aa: CASRTLNQPQHF

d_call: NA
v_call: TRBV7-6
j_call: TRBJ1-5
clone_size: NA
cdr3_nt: TGTGCCAGCAGCTTAGAGGGGGGGCTTCTCAATCAGCCCCAGCATTTT
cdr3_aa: CASSLEGGLLNQPQHF

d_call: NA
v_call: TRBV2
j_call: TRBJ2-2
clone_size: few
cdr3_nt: TGTGCCAGCACTAACACCGGGGAGCTGTTTTTT
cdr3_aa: CASTNTGELFF

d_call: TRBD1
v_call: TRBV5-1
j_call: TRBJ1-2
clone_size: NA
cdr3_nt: TGCGCCAGCAGCCCGGACAGGGAATGGAATGGCTACACCTTC
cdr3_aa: CASSPDREWNGYTF

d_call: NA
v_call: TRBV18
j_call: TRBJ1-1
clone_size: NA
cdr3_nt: TGTGCCAGCTCACCGGGGACCAGGAGCACTGAAGCTTTCTTT
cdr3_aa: CASSPGTRSTEAFF

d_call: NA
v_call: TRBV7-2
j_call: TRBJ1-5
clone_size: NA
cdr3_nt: TGTGCCAGCAGCTTAGGGCCGAACCCCTATAGCAATCAGCCCCAGCATTTT
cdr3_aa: CASSLGPNPYSNQPQHF

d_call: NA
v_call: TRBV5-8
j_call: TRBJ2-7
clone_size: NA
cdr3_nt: TGTGCCAGCCACTCCTACGAGCAGTACTTC
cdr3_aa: CASHSYEQYF

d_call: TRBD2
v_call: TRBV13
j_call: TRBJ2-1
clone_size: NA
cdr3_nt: TGTGCCAGCAGCTTATTGGCTAGCGGGAGCCTGGGTGAGCAGTTCTTC
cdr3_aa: CASSLLASGSLGEQFF

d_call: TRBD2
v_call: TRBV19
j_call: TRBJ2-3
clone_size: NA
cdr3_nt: TGTGCCAGTAGTATTAGCGGGATCACAGATACGCAGTATTTT
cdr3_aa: CASSISGITDTQYF

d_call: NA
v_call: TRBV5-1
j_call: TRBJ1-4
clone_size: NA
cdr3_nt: TGCGCCAGCAGCACAGGGCGAATTGGTAGTGAAAAACTGTTTTTT
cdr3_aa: CASSTGRIGSEKLFF

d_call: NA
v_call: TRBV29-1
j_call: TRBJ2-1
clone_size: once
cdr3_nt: TGCAGCGCCACTTCACCGGGACACGGCTACAATGAGCAGTTCTTC
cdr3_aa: CSATSPGHGYNEQFF

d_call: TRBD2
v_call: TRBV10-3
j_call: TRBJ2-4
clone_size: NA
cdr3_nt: TGTGCCATCAGTGGGAAGCGGGAGGGCCTAGGCAAAAACATTCAGTACTTC
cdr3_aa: CAISGKREGLGKNIQYF

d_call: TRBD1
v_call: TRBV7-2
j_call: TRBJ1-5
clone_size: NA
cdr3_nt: TGTGCCAGCAGCTCGGGACAGGGAGGTCAGCCCCAGCATTTT
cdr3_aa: CASSSGQGGQPQHF

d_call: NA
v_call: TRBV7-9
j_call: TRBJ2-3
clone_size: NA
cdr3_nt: TGTGCCAGCAGCCACGGGGCGAGTTGGATGACAGATACGCAGTATTTT
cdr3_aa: CASSHGASWMTDTQYF

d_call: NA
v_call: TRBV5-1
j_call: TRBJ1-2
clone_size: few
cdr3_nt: TGCGCCAGCAGCTTGGAGCCGGGGGCCTATGGCTACACCTTC
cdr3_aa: CASSLEPGAYGYTF

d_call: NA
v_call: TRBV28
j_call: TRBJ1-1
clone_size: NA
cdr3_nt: TGTGCCAGCAGTTTGCGGCCTGGGAACACTGAAGCTTTCTTT
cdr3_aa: CASSLRPGNTEAFF

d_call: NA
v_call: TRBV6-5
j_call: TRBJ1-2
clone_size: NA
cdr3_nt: TGTGCCAGCAGTTATGGGGCAGGGGACGTGGGCTACACCTTC
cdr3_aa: CASSYGAGDVGYTF

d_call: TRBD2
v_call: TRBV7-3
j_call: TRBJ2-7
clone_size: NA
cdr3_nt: TGTGCCAGCAGCAGACAGGGACTAGCGGGAGACGAGCAGTACTTC
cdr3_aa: CASSRQGLAGDEQYF

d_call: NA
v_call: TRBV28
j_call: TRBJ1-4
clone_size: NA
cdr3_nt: TGTGCCAGCAGTTTTCCAGGGCCCCACCGTGAACTGTTTTTT
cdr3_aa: CASSFPGPHRELFF

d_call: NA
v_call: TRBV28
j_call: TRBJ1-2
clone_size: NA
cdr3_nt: TGTGCCAGCAGTTTCCTGGGGACGATGGCAGAGGGCTACACCTTC
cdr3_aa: CASSFLGTMAEGYTF

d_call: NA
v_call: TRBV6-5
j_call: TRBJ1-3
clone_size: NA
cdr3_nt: TGTGCCAGCAGTTACAGTCTCTCTGGAAACACCATATATTTT
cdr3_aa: CASSYSLSGNTIYF